Shown below are 27 T cell receptor beta chains from a single sample sequenced in a study of post-analysis software for immune sequencing data. Study conclusions and caveats: The five TRBV segments detected at higher frequency in patients than in controls included TRBV5-6, TRBV5-1 and TRBV20-1.

The TCR beta cDNA libraries carried unique molecular identifiers. A single record per CDR3 protein comes from TCRdb applying MiXCR to the PCR reads. This sample has over 300,000 distinct CDR3 sequences, with approximately 38% found just once. These receptors' targets are unknown. The sequencing input was blood. These receptor sequences come from a girl aged 5-17 years with multiple sclerosis.

In its sample, this clonotype was seen a few times. The rearrangement links TRBV6-1 to TRBJ1-6; D call uncertain. Germline V gene data show CDR1 as MNHNS and CDR2 as SASEGT. The length of the CDR3 is 17 residues. The germline V and J ends were trimmed by 7 bases and 4 bases, with 20 bases remaining between them. CDR3 residues: CASTRTFPPYYNSPLHF. In nucleotides, the CDR3 is TGTGCCAGCACTAGGACCTTTCCCCCCTATTATAATTCACCCCTCCACTTT.

This clonotype was seen at least ten times. This chain joins TRBV29-1 and TRBJ1-1; D remains ambiguous. With 3 bases removed from V and 0 bases from J, the gap between germline ends came to 11 bases. The CDR3 is 14 residues long. Germline loops: CDR1 SQVTM, CDR2 ANQGSEA. Here the CDR3 reads CSVEGPALNTEAFF. For the CDR3, the DNA is TGCAGCGTTGAGGGTCCGGCCTTGAACACTGAAGCTTTCTTT.

This clonotype was recorded a few times. In DNA, the CDR3 is TGCGCCAGCAGCCAGGGTGCCGACAGGGACCAAGAGACCCAGTACTTC. Translating it yields CASSQGADRDQETQYF. This rearrangement joins TRBV4-3 to TRBJ2-5, with 7 bases lining up with TRBD1. Germline CDR1 LGHNA, CDR2 YSLEER. The ends lost 3 bases at V and 0 bases at J; junction bases unmatched: 7. The length of the CDR3 is 16 residues.

This chain's CDR3 is CASSLGGPLYNEQFF. DNA of the CDR3: TGTGCCAGCAGTTTAGGGGGGCCTCTCTACAATGAGCAGTTCTTC. The chain combines TRBV6-6 with TRBJ2-1; D may be TRBD1 or TRBD2 (6 bases each). The CDR3 is 15 residues long. Germline values: CDR1 MNHNY, CDR2 SVGAGI (reference sequence). Trimming stripped 4 bases from V and 3 bases from J, with 13 bases between.

The J gene is TRBJ1-3, the V gene TRBV7-2, with D hard to call. The CDR3 has 18 amino acids. V dropped 3 bases and J dropped 2 bases, with 20 bases sitting between them. Germline loops: CDR1 SGHTA, CDR2 FQGNSA. CDR3 in DNA: TGTGCCAGCAGCTTTCCTTATCCAAACGAAGAAACTGGAAACACCATATATTTT. Its translation: CASSFPYPNEETGNTIYF.

This clonotype came up many times. The rearrangement joins TRBV7-3 to TRBJ2-1; D is undetermined. Per the germline V gene, CDR1 is SGHTA and CDR2 is FQGTGA. V was shortened by 1 base and J by 6 bases, with 4 bases between the two germline ends. The CDR3 sequence is 12 residues long. The CDR3 sequence is CASSLSGNEQFF. The CDR3 nucleotides are TGTGCCAGCAGCTTAAGTGGCAATGAGCAGTTCTTC. Supplemented by reference TRBV7-3 and TRBJ2-1, the full variable domain reads GAGVSQTPSNKVTEKGKYVELRCDPISGHTALYWYRQSLGQGPEFLIYFQGTGAADDSGLPNDRFFAVRPEGSVSTLKIQRTERGDSAVYLCASSLSGNEQFFGPGTRLTVL.

V and J are TRBV5-6 and TRBJ2-4; weak D call: TRBD1 (7 bases). This CDR3 has 14 amino acids. Germline values: CDR1 SGHDT, CDR2 YYEEEE. The ends were cut back, 4 bases at V and 13 bases at J, with 21 bases in the middle. The CDR3 is CASSGTDREDKQYF. CDR3 DNA: TGTGCCAGCAGCGGAACTGACAGGGAGGACAAGCAGTACTTC.

A word on this clonotype: One base away lies a much larger clone, so this may be a sequencing read error. This chain joins TRBV4-3 and TRBJ2-1, with D unresolved. CDR1 is LGHNA, CDR2 YSLEER, per germline. This CDR3 comprises 14 residues. CDR3: CASGQDGRFNEQFF. In nucleotides, the CDR3 is TGCGCCAGCGGCCAAGACGGCAGGTTCAATGAGCAGTTCTTC.

The rearrangement links TRBV7-3 to TRBJ2-3; 13 bases match TRBD2. Trimming cost V 5 bases and J 4 bases; bases outside gene matches: 12. The germline gives CDR1 SGHTA, CDR2 FQGTGA. The CDR3 is 18 amino acids. For the CDR3, the DNA is TGTGCCAGCAGCGAAAAAGGGACTAGCGGGGTTCACGCAGATACGCAGTATTTT. It is translated as CASSEKGTSGVHADTQYF.

The chain joins TRBV10-1 to TRBJ2-7, with D possibly TRBD1 on 5 matching bases. CDR3 length equals 13 residues. Germline V gene lookup returns CDR1 WNHNN and CDR2 SYGVQD (reference sequence). V lost 3 bases to trimming and J lost 3 bases, with 9 bases between them. The CDR3 is CASSDPGNYEQYF. CDR3 bases: TGCGCCAGCAGTGACCCAGGGAACTACGAGCAGTACTTC.

This clonotype has more than one count but fewer than ten. The V and J genes are TRBV7-2 and TRBJ1-1; perhaps TRBD1 as D (6 bases). CDR3 size: 12 residues. Germline V lookup: CDR1 SGHTA, CDR2 FQGNSA. Trimming stripped 3 bases from V and 8 bases from J, with 10 bases between. The CDR3 nucleotides are TGTGCCAGCAGCTTCGACAGGCCCGAAGCTTTCTTT. Protein sequence: CASSFDRPEAFF.

This clonotype was seen a handful of times. The rearrangement uses TRBV20-1 and TRBJ2-3; D remains unclear. V lost 6 bases to trimming and J lost 3 bases, with 13 bases between them. The CDR3 loop spans 13 amino acids. The germline gives CDR1 DFQATT, CDR2 SNEGSKA (reference sequence). The DNA for the CDR3 is TGCAGTGCCCACCAGACCGGAACAGATACGCAGTATTTT. Translation: CSAHQTGTDTQYF.

The V gene is TRBV7-9, the J gene TRBJ2-3; maybe TRBD2 (6 bases). The CDR3 length is 16 residues. Germline CDR1 SEHNR, CDR2 FQNEAQ (reference sequence). V was cut by 5 bases and J by 3 bases, with 18 bases left in between. DNA of the CDR3: TGTGCCAGCAGCCTTGCGGATGGGGGGTTAACAGATACGCAGTATTTT. Protein: CASSLADGGLTDTQYF.

This clonotype was seen ten or more times. The chain uses TRBV6-1 and TRBJ2-7; D is uncertain. The CDR3 consists of 11 residues. V was pared by 6 bases and J by 0 bases, with 3 bases between. Germline CDR1 is MNHNS and CDR2 is SASEGT. The DNA for the CDR3 is TGTGCCAGCAGCGCCTCCTACGAGCAGTACTTC. It specifies CASSASYEQYF.

In this sample, this clonotype turned up a few times. V gene TRBV4-3 combines with J gene TRBJ2-3; D gene unclear. CDR1 and CDR2 (germline): LGHNA, YSLEER. The CDR3 has 13 residues. Trimming cost V 0 bases and J 3 bases, with 4 bases left between them. CDR3 in DNA: TGCGCCAGCAGCCAAGATTGGACAGATACGCAGTATTTT. Its protein product is CASSQDWTDTQYF.

The chain is built from TRBV5-1 and TRBJ2-5; D might be TRBD2 (5 bases). The CDR3 is 17 residues long. Deletions cut 0 bases from V and 7 bases from J, with 22 bases between. Looked up from germline, CDR1 is SGHRS and CDR2 is YFSETQ. DNA of the CDR3: TGCGCCAGCAGCTTGGCCCTCTCAAGTTCGGGAAGCGCGACCCAGTACTTC. Its protein is CASSLALSSSGSATQYF.

This chain links TRBV29-1 with TRBJ1-2, with no clear D. Germline V gene sequence: CDR1 SQVTM, CDR2 ANQGSEA. Deletions cut 0 bases from V and 0 bases from J, with 11 bases between. This CDR3 is 15 amino acids long. CDR3 sequence (DNA): TGCAGCGTTGAAGATAACGGGGATCCTAACTATGGCTACACCTTC. Protein sequence: CSVEDNGDPNYGYTF.

The chain carries TRBV4-2 and TRBJ2-2; D unclear. The CDR3 covers 15 residues. Trimming stripped 1 base from V and 5 bases from J, with 11 bases between. The germline V gene has CDR1 LGHNA and CDR2 YNFKEQ. The CDR3, as DNA: TGTGCCAGCAGCCAAGGCTATGGGGTAACCGGGGAGCTGTTTTTT. This gives the protein CASSQGYGVTGELFF.

A few counts support this clonotype. The chain links TRBV20-1 to TRBJ1-4; maybe TRBD1 (5 bases). The germline V gene encodes CDR1 DFQATT and CDR2 SNEGSKA (reference sequence). V lost 6 bases, J lost 4 bases, and 18 bases lay in between. The CDR3 spans 15 residues. CDR3 protein: CSAQALGTFNEKLFF. CDR3 DNA sequence: TGCAGTGCCCAAGCACTCGGGACCTTTAATGAAAAACTGTTTTTT.

In its sample, this clonotype was seen a few times. This could be a read error, since a much larger clone is one nucleotide away. The chain links TRBV15 to TRBJ1-2, with D possibly being TRBD1 (5 bases). Germline loops: CDR1 LNHNV, CDR2 YYDKDF (reference sequence). The CDR3 has 15 residues. CDR3 coding DNA: TGTGCCACCAGCGGCGGTCAAGGGGCTAACTATGGCCACACCTTC. Amino acids: CATSGGQGANYGHTF.

The chain joins TRBV4-1 to TRBJ1-6; D might be TRBD1 (6 bases). The V and J ends lost 0 bases and 8 bases respectively, with 11 bases between them. Germline-derived CDR1 and CDR2 are MGHRA and YSYEKL. This CDR3 is 15 amino acids long. The CDR3: CASSQDQGTDSPLHF. CDR3 bases: TGCGCCAGCAGCCAAGATCAGGGGACGGATTCACCCCTCCACTTT.

CDR3 coding DNA: TGTGCCAGCAGCTCTTCGGGGGGCGGATACTATGGCTACACCTTC. Amino acid sequence: CASSSSGGGYYGYTF. This rearrangement joins TRBV7-2 to TRBJ1-2; TRBD1 is a possible D gene (6 bases). Looked up from germline, CDR1 is SGHTA and CDR2 is FQGNSA. The V end was cut by 4 bases, the J end by 3 bases, with 15 bases between. The CDR3 sequence is 15 residues long.

The rearrangement links TRBV9 to TRBJ2-2; D not certain. Germline CDR1 is SGDLS and CDR2 is YYNGEE. V was clipped by 4 bases and J by 4 bases, with 8 bases between them. CDR3 size: 13 residues. The CDR3 loop is CASSPSITGELFF. CDR3 bases: TGTGCCAGCAGCCCCTCGATCACCGGGGAGCTGTTTTTT.

This clonotype was counted between two and nine times. The genes are TRBV7-6 and TRBJ1-6; 7 bases agree with TRBD1. Trimming cost V 6 bases and J 3 bases; bases outside gene matches: 5. The CDR3 is 15 amino acids. Germline-derived CDR1 and CDR2 are SGHVS and FNYEAQ. The DNA for the CDR3 is TGTGCCAGCAGGTCACGGGACAGCTATAATTCACCCCTCCACTTT. Translation gives CASRSRDSYNSPLHF.

With regard to this clonotype: Compared with germline, one end of the junction differs, possibly owing to a read error. The chain carries TRBV7-2 and TRBJ2-4; D might be TRBD1 or TRBD2, each matching 6 bases. Germline V gene data show CDR1 as SGHTA and CDR2 as FQGNSA. The CDR3 runs to 14 residues. CDR3 loop: CASSLGPGANIQCF. In DNA, the CDR3 is TGTGCCAGCAGCTTAGGGCCGGGGGCGAACATTCAGTGCTTC.

The table lists this clonotype with many counts. This chain uses TRBV9 with TRBJ1-1, with D hard to call. With 8 bases removed from V and 3 bases from J, the gap between germline ends came to 17 bases. This CDR3 spans 14 amino acids. The germline V gene has CDR1 SGDLS and CDR2 YYNGEE. The CDR3 reads CASTKGSRDTEAFF. The CDR3 DNA reads as TGTGCCAGTACCAAAGGATCGCGGGACACTGAAGCTTTCTTT.

The genes are TRBV2 and TRBJ2-3; tentatively, D is TRBD2 (6 bases). Germline assignment: CDR1 SNHLY and CDR2 FYNNEI. The CDR3 runs 16 residues. V lost 1 base to trimming and J lost 3 bases, with 14 bases between them. The CDR3 DNA is TGTGCCAGCAGTGAAGGCTTGCGGGGTTGGACAGATACGCAGTATTTT. Translating gives CASSEGLRGWTDTQYF.